This T cell receptor (beta chain) was obtained from a study of blood T cell repertoires in COVID-19. For the study at large: Samples came from the United States, Italy and Spain, spanning acute and convalescent COVID-19.

Produced via immunoSEQ multiplex PCR; TCRdb's table is partial and in-frame only. The table records about 69,000 clones, 79% of them present only once. Germline assignment: CDR1 SGHVS and CDR2 FQNEAQ. The CDR3 is 13 amino acids. V shed 3 bases and J shed 3 bases, with 9 bases lying between them. The TCR originated in a human donor in a cohort sampled during active COVID-19. Sequencing was done on a sample of peripheral blood. The gene calls are TRBV7-8 and TRBJ2-7, with no clear D. The CDR3 loop reads CASSLGEGYEQYF. The DNA of the CDR3 is TGTGCCAGCAGCTTGGGCGAAGGCTACGAGCAGTACTTC.